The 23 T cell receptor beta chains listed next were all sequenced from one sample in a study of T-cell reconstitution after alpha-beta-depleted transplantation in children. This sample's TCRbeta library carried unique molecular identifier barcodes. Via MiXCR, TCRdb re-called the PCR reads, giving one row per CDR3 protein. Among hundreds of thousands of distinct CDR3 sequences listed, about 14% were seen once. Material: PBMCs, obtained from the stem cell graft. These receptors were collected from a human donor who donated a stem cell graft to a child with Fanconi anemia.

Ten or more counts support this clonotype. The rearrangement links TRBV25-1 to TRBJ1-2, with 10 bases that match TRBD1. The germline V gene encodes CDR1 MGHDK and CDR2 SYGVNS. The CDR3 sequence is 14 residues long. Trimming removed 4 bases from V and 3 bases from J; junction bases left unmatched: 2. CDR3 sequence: CASSAGQGYYGYTF. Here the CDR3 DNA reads TGTGCCAGCAGTGCGGGACAGGGGTACTATGGCTACACCTTC.

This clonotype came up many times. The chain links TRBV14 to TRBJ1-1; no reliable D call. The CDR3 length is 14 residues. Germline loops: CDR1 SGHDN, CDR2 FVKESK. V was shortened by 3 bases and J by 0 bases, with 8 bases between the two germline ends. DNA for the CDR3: TGTGCCAGCAGCCATCGGGGAATGAACACTGAAGCTTTCTTT. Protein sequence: CASSHRGMNTEAFF.

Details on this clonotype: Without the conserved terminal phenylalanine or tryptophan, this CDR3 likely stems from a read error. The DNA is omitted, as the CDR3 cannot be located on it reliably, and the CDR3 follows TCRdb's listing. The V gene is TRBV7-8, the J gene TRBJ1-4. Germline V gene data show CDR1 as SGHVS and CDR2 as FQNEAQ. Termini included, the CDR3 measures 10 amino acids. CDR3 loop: CASRRIVPER.

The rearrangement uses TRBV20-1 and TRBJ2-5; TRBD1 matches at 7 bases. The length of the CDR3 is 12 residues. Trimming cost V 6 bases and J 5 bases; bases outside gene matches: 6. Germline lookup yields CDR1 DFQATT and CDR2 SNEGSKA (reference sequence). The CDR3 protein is CSAADRTETQYF. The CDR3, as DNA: TGCAGTGCCGCGGACAGGACGGAGACCCAGTACTTC.

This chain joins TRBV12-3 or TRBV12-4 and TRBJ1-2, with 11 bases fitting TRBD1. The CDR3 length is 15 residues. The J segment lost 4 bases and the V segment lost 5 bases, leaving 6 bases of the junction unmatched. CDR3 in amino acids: CASSLRDRGTYGYTF. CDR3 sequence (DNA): TGTGCCAGCAGTCTACGGGACAGGGGGACCTATGGCTACACCTTC.

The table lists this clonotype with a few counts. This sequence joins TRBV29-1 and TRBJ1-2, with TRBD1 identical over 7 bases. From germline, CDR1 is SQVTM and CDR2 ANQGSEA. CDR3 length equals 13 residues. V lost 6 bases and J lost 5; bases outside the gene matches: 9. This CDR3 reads CSVHPGTEYGYTF. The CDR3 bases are TGCAGCGTCCACCCCGGGACAGAATATGGCTACACCTTC.

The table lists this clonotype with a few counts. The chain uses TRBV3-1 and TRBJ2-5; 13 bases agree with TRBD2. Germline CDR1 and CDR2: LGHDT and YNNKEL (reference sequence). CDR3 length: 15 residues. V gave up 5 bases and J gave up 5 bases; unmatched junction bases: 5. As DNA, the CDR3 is TGTGCCAGCAGCACGCCGGGACTAGCGGGGGAGACCCAGTACTTC. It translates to CASSTPGLAGETQYF.

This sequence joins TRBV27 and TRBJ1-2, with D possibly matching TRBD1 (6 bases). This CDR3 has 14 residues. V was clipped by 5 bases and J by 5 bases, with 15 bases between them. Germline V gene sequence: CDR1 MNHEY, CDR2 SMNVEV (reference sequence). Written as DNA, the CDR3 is TGTGCCAGCAGTGCACAGGGTTATGGATATGGCTACACCTTC. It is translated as CASSAQGYGYGYTF.

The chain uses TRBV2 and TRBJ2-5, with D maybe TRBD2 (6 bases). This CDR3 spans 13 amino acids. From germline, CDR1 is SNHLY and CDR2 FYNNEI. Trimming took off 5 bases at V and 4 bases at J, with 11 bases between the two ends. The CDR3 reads CASSSMGGETQYF. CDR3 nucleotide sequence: TGTGCCAGCAGTTCCATGGGGGGAGAGACCCAGTACTTC.

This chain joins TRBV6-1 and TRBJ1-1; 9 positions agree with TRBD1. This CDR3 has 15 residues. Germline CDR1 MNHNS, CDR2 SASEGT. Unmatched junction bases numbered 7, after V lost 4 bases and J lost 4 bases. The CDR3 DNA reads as TGTGCCAGCAGTGCCGACAGGGGGGGGTCCACTGAAGCTTTCTTT. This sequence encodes CASSADRGGSTEAFF.

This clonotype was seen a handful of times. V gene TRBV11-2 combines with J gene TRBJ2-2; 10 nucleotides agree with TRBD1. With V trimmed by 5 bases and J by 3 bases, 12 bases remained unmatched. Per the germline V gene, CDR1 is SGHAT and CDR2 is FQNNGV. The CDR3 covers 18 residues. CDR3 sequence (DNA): TGTGCCAGCAGCCGACAGGGGGCTTGGCTGGGGGACACCGGGGAGCTGTTTTTT. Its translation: CASSRQGAWLGDTGELFF.

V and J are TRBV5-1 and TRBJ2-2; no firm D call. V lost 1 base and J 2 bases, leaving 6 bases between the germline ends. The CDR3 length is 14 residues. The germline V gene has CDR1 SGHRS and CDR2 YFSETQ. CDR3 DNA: TGCGCCAGCAGCTTGCAATTAAACACCGGGGAGCTGTTTTTT. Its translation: CASSLQLNTGELFF.

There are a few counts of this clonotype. CDR3 sequence: CASSYSRGTNEKLFF. As DNA, the CDR3 is TGTGCCAGCAGTTACTCGAGGGGAACTAATGAAAAACTGTTTTTT. The chain carries TRBV6-5 and TRBJ1-4; D perhaps matches TRBD1 (5 bases). The V end was cut by 0 bases, the J end by 1 base, with 6 bases between. CDR3 length: 15 amino acids. From germline, CDR1 is MNHEY and CDR2 SVGAGI.

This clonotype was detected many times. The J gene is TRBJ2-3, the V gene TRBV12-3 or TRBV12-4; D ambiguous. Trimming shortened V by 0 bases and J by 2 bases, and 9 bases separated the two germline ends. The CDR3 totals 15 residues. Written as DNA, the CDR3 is TGTGCCAGCAGTTTAGCTCTTCCAGACACAGATACGCAGTATTTT. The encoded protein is CASSLALPDTDTQYF.

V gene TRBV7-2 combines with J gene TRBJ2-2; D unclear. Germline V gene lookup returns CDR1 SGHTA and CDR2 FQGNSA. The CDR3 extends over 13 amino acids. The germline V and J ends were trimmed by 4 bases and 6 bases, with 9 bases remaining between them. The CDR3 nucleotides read TGTGCCAGCAGCTCCTACAAGTCCGGGGAGCTGTTTTTT. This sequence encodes CASSSYKSGELFF.

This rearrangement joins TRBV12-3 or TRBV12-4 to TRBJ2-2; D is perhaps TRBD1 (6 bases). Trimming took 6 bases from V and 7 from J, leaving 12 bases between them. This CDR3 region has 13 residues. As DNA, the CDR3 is TGTGCCAGCAGCCAAATAGGGGGCGGGGAGCTGTTTTTT. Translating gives CASSQIGGGELFF.

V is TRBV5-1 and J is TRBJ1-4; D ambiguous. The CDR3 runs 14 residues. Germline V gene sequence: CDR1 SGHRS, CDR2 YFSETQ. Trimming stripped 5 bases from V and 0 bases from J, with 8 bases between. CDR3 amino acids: CASSRGSTNEKLFF. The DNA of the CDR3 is TGCGCCAGCAGTCGGGGTTCAACTAATGAAAAACTGTTTTTT.

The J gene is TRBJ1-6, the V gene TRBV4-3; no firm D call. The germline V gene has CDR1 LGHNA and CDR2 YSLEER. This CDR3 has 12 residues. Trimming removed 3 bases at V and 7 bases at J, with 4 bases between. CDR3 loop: CASSHQNSPLHF. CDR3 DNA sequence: TGCGCCAGCAGCCACCAGAATTCACCCCTCCACTTT.

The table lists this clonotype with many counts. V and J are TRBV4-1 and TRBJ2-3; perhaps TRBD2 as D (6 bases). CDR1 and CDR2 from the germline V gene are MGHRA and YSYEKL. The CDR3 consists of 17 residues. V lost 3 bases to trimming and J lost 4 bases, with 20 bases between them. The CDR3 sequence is CASSHPNGGTYADTQYF. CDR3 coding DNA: TGCGCCAGCAGCCACCCTAACGGAGGGACGTACGCAGATACGCAGTATTTT.

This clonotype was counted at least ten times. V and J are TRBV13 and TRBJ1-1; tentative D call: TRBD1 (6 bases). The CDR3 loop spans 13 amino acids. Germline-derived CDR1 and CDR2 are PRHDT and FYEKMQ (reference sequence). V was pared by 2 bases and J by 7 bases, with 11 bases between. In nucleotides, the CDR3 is TGTGCCAGCAGCTTAAGACAGGCGAGTGAAGCTTTCTTT. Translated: CASSLRQASEAFF.

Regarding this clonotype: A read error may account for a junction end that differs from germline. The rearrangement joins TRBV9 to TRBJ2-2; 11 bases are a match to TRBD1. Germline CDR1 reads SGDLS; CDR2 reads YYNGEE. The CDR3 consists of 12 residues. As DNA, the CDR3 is TGTGCCAGCAGCGCGGGACAGGGGGGGCTGTTTTTT. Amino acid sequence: CASSAGQGGLFF. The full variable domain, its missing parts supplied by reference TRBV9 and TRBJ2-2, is DSGVTQTPKHLITATGQRVTLRCSPRSGDLSVYWYQQSLDQGLQFLIQYYNGEERAKGNILERFSAQQFPDLHSELNLSSLELGDSALYFCASSAGQGGLFFGEGSRLTVL.

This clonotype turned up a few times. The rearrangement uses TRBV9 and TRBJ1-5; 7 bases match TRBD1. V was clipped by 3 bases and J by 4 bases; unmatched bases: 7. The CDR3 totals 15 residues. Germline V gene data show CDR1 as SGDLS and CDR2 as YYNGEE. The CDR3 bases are TGTGCCAGCAGCGCCAGGGGGGGCGTTAATCAGCCCCAGCATTTT. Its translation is CASSARGGVNQPQHF.

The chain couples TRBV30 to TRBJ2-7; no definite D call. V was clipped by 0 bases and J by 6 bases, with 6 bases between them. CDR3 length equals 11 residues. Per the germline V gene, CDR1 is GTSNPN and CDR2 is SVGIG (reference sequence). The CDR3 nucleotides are TGTGCCTGGAGTGTCACGGCCGAGCAGTACTTC. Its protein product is CAWSVTAEQYF.